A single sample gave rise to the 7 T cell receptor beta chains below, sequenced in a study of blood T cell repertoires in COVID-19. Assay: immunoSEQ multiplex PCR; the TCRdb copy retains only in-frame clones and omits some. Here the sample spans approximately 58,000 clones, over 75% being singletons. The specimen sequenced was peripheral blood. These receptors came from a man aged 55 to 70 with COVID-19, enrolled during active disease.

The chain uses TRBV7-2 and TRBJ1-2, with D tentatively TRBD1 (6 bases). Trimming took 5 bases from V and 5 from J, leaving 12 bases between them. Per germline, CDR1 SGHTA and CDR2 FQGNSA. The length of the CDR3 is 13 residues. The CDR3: CASSPRGGYGYTF. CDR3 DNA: TGTGCCAGCAGCCCGAGAGGGGGTTATGGCTACACCTTC.

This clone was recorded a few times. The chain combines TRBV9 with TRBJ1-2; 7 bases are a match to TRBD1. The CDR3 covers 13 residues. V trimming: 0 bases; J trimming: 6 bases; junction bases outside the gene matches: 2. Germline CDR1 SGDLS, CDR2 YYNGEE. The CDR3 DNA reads TGTGCCAGCAGCGTAGGACAGGGCCATGGCTACACCTTC. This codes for CASSVGQGHGYTF.

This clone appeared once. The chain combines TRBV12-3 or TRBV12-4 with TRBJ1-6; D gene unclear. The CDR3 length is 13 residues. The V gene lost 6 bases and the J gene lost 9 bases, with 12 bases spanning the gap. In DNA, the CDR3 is TGTGCCAGCAGACCCGAAGGAGGTTCACCCCTCCACTTT. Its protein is CASRPEGGSPLHF.

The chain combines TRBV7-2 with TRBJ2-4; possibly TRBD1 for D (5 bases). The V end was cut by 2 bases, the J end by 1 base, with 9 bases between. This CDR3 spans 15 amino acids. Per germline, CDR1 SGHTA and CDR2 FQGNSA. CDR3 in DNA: TGTGCCAGCAGCTTACGTCCAGGGGCCAAAAACATTCAGTACTTC. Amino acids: CASSLRPGAKNIQYF. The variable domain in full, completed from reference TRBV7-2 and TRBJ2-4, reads GAGVSQSPSNKVTEKGKDVELRCDPISGHTALYWYRQSLGQGLEFLIYFQGNSAPDKSGLPSDRFSAERTGGSVSTLTIQRTQQEDSAVYLCASSLRPGAKNIQYFGAGTRLSVL.

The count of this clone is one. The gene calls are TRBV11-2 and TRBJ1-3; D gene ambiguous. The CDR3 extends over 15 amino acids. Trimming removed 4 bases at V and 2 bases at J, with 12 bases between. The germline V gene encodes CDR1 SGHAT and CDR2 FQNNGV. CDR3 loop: CASSSTPAAGNTIYF. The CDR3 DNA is TGTGCCAGCAGCTCTACCCCGGCGGCTGGAAACACCATATATTTT.

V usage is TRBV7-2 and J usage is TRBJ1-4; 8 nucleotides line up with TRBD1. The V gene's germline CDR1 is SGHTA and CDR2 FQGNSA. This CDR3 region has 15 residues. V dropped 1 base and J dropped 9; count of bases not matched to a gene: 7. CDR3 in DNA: TGTGCCAGCAGCTTAGGGGGGACAGGCGGGAAAAAACTGTTTTTT. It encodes CASSLGGTGGKKLFF.

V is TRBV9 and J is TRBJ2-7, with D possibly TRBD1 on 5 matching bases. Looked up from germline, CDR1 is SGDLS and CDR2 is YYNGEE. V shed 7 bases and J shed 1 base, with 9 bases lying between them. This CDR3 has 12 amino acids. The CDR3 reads CASGAGSYEQYF. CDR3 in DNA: TGTGCCAGCGGGGCAGGGTCCTACGAGCAGTACTTC.